This TCR beta chain was sequenced in a study of blood T cell repertoires in COVID-19. Study context: T cells, B-cell-depleted T cells, or PBMCs provided the cDNA or gDNA that served as material.

Germline lookup yields CDR1 SGHRS and CDR2 YFSETQ. Trimming at V came to 5 bases and at J to 5 bases, leaving 5 bases not matched to a gene. CDR3 length: 15 residues. In the original analysis: Amplification of reference gene primers was used by the study to estimate nucleated cell counts. Clones were sequenced by immunoSEQ multiplex PCR, and TCRdb holds only the in-frame ones, with some missing. V and J calls and clone size are copied from that table; D and trimming were computed from the DNA. There are some 150,000 clones in the sample; roughly 80% occur only once, and over 5% lies in the top ten. The specimen was peripheral blood. This TCR derives from a human donor in a cohort sampled during active COVID-19. The chain links TRBV5-1 to TRBJ2-3, with 13 bases aligning to TRBD2. CDR3 region: CASRRLAGGQDTQYF. CDR3 bases: TGCGCCAGCAGGAGACTAGCGGGAGGCCAAGATACGCAGTATTTT.